The 15 T cell receptor beta chains listed next were all sequenced from one sample in a study of early T cells in non-severe SARS-CoV-2 infection. MiXCR, run by TCRdb on the 5' RACE reads, gives a single entry per CDR3 protein. The sample has about 23,000 distinct CDR3 sequences, around 5.2% seen once. The sequencing sample was made of whole blood. These receptors came from an adult who was a healthcare worker with PCR-confirmed SARS-CoV-2 infection or an uninfected control (not recorded which).

This clonotype was found many times. This chain joins TRBV18 and TRBJ1-6, with D perhaps matching TRBD1 (5 bases). This CDR3 contains 17 residues. Germline V gene lookup returns CDR1 KGHSH and CDR2 LQKENI. With 5 bases removed from V and 5 bases from J, the gap between germline ends came to 19 bases. The CDR3, as DNA: TGTGCCAGCTCATTCGGGGACGGAAGATTTAATAATTCACCCCTCCACTTT. This sequence encodes CASSFGDGRFNNSPLHF.

This clonotype was seen a single time. V usage is TRBV6-1 and J usage is TRBJ2-3; TRBD2 aligns across 8 bases. Germline V gene lookup returns CDR1 MNHNS and CDR2 SASEGT. Trimming removed 3 bases from V and 0 bases from J; junction bases left unmatched: 5. The CDR3 spans 16 residues. The CDR3 DNA sequence: TGTGCCAGCAGTGAGACCAGCGGGAGAAGCACAGATACGCAGTATTTT. This encodes CASSETSGRSTDTQYF.

A few counts support this clonotype. The chain employs TRBV5-1 and TRBJ1-2; possibly TRBD1 for D (6 bases). Germline CDR1 reads SGHRS; CDR2 reads YFSETQ. V lost 4 bases and J 0 bases, leaving 10 bases between the germline ends. This CDR3 is 14 amino acids long. The CDR3 region has the DNA TGCGCCAGCAGCCAGGACAGTACTAACTATGGCTACACCTTC. Protein: CASSQDSTNYGYTF.

In this sample, this clonotype turned up many times. This chain uses TRBV9 with TRBJ2-2; D is uncertain. The ends were cut back, 3 bases at V and 0 bases at J, with 12 bases in the middle. The germline V gene encodes CDR1 SGDLS and CDR2 YYNGEE. This CDR3 has 16 residues. The CDR3 region has the DNA TGTGCCAGCAGCGCCCGCCGGACCTCGAACACCGGGGAGCTGTTTTTT. Protein sequence: CASSARRTSNTGELFF.

In its sample, this clonotype was seen a few times. The rearrangement links TRBV7-8 to TRBJ2-2; D gene uncertain. V lost 0 bases and J lost 10, with 12 bases in between. CDR1 and CDR2 from the germline V gene are SGHVS and FQNEAQ. The length of the CDR3 is 14 residues. The CDR3 region is CASSLAFAATELFF. The CDR3 DNA reads TGTGCCAGCAGCTTAGCGTTTGCGGCCACGGAGCTGTTTTTT.

In its sample, this clonotype was seen many times. The V call is TRBV10-3, the J call TRBJ2-3, with D hard to call. V gave up 8 bases and J gave up 1 base, with 10 bases separating them. Looked up from germline, CDR1 is ENHRY and CDR2 is SYGVKD. The CDR3 covers 13 residues. In DNA, the CDR3 is TGTGCCATCGGCGAGCTTCGCACAGATACGCAGTATTTT. This encodes CAIGELRTDTQYF.

This clonotype showed up many times. This chain joins TRBV7-2 and TRBJ2-7, with TRBD1 matching 9 bases. The length of the CDR3 is 14 residues. CDR1 and CDR2 from the germline V gene are SGHTA and FQGNSA. Trimming removed 4 bases from V and 2 bases from J; junction bases left unmatched: 3. This CDR3 is CASSSRTGAYEQYF. CDR3 DNA sequence: TGTGCCAGCAGCTCCCGGACAGGGGCCTACGAGCAGTACTTC.

This clonotype was picked up many times. The rearrangement uses TRBV28 and TRBJ2-5, with a tentative D call TRBD2 (5 bases). The V end was cut by 1 base, the J end by 2 bases, with 5 bases between. The CDR3 loop spans 13 amino acids. Germline-derived CDR1 and CDR2 are MDHEN and SYDVKM. The CDR3 DNA reads as TGTGCCAGCAGTTTATCGGGGCAAGAGACCCAGTACTTC. Its translation is CASSLSGQETQYF. The entire variable domain, with the rest obtained from reference TRBV28 and TRBJ2-5, is as follows: DVKVTQSSRYLVKRTGEKVFLECVQDMDHENMFWYRQDPGLGLRLIYFSYDVKMKEKGDIPEGYSVSREKKERFSLILESASTNQTSMYLCASSLSGQETQYFGPGTRLLVL.

A remark on this clonotype: A read error may be the cause here, since a much bigger clone is one base away. The J gene is TRBJ1-2, the V gene TRBV19; no reliable D call. V was cut by 11 bases and J by 3 bases, with 13 bases left in between. Germline CDR1 LNHDA, CDR2 SQIVND (reference sequence). The CDR3 is made up of 12 amino acids. CDR3 in amino acids: CAVRVTHYGYTF. The CDR3 bases are TGTGCCGTCCGGGTCACTCACTATGGCTACACCTTC. Variable domain in full (rest from reference TRBV19 and TRBJ1-2): DGGITQSPKYLFRKEGQNVTLSCEQNLNHDAMYWYRQDPGQGLRLIYYSQIVNDFQKGDIAEGYSVSREKKESFPLTVTSAQKNPTAFYLCAVRVTHYGYTFGSGTRLTVV.

This clonotype was detected many times. V is TRBV11-3 and J is TRBJ2-3; D possibly corresponds to TRBD2 (5 bases). Germline CDR1 is SGHNT and CDR2 is YENEEA. This CDR3 region has 17 residues. V lost 3 bases, J lost 0 bases, and 16 bases lay in between. CDR3 region: CASSFSRLARSTDTQYF. The DNA for the CDR3 is TGTGCCAGCAGCTTTTCTCGGCTAGCCCGAAGCACAGATACGCAGTATTTT.

This clonotype was counted many times. The chain combines TRBV19 with TRBJ2-2; D uncertain. The germline V gene has CDR1 LNHDA and CDR2 SQIVND (reference sequence). This CDR3 comprises 13 residues. Trimming stripped 3 bases from V and 3 bases from J, with 5 bases between. The CDR3 DNA sequence: TGTGCCAGTAGTATTGGGTACACCGGGGAGCTGTTTTTT. Its translation: CASSIGYTGELFF.

Many counts were recorded for this clonotype. The V call is TRBV30, the J call TRBJ1-2; 9 bases are a match to TRBD1. This CDR3 is 13 amino acids long. Losses at the gene ends were 7 bases for V and 6 bases for J; bases not matched to a gene: 9. The germline gives CDR1 GTSNPN, CDR2 SVGIG (reference sequence). The CDR3: CASEPGTGNGYTF. For the CDR3, the DNA is TGTGCCTCCGAACCCGGGACAGGGAATGGCTACACCTTC. The whole variable domain, filled in from reference TRBV30 and TRBJ1-2, reads SQTIHQWPATLVQPVGSPLSLECTVEGTSNPNLYWYRQAAGRGLQLLFYSVGIGQISSEVPQNLSASRPQDRQFILSSKKLLLSDSGFYLCASEPGTGNGYTFGSGTRLTVV.

This clonotype was counted between two and nine times. The J gene is TRBJ1-5, the V gene TRBV4-3; D is unclear. CDR1 is LGHNA and CDR2 is YSLEER in the germline V gene. CDR3 length: 16 amino acids. V lost 0 bases, J lost 3 bases, and 12 bases lay in between. CDR3 sequence reads: CASSQDLHGNNQPQHF. The CDR3 nucleotides are TGCGCCAGCAGCCAAGATCTGCACGGAAACAATCAGCCCCAGCATTTT.

The gene calls are TRBV9 and TRBJ2-2; no clear D. Germline CDR1 SGDLS, CDR2 YYNGEE. V was pared by 0 bases and J by 4 bases, with 4 bases between. This CDR3 is built from 13 residues. This CDR3 reads CASSVAVTGELFF. CDR3 sequence (DNA): TGTGCCAGCAGCGTAGCGGTCACCGGGGAGCTGTTTTTT.

The V and J genes are TRBV24-1 and TRBJ2-3, with TRBD2 identical over 12 bases. This CDR3 has 16 residues. Per germline, CDR1 KGHDR and CDR2 SFDVKD. V lost 7 bases to trimming and J lost 0 bases; unmatched junction nucleotides: 4. CDR3: CATSHGTSGSTDTQYF. The CDR3 DNA sequence: TGTGCCACCAGCCACGGGACTAGCGGGAGCACAGATACGCAGTATTTT.